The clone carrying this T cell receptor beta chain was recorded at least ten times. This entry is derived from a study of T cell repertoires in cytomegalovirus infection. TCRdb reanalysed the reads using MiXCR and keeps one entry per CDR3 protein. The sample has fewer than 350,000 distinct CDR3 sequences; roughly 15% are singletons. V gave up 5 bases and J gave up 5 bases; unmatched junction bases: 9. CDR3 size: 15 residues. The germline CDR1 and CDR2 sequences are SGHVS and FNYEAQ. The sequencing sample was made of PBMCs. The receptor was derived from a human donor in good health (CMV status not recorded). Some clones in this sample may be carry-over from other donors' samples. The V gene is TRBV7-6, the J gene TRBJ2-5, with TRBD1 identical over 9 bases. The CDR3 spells CASSKRDREQETQYF. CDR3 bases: TGTGCCAGCAGCAAAAGGGACAGGGAGCAGGAGACCCAGTACTTC. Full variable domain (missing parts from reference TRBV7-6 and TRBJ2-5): GAGVSQSPRYKVTKRGQDVALRCDPISGHVSLYWYRQALGQGPEFLTYFNYEAQQDKSGLPNDRFSAERPEGSISTLTIQRTEQRDSAMYRCASSKRDREQETQYFGPGTRLLVL.